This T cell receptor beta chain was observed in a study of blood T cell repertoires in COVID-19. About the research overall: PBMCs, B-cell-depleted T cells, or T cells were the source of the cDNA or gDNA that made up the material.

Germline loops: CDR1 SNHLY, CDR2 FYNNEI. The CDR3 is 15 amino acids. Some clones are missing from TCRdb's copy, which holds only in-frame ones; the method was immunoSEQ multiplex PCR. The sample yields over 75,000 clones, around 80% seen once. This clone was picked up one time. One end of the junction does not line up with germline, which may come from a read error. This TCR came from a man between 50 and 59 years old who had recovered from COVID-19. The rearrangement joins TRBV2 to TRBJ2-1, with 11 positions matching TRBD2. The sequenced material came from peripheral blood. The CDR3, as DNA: TGTGCCAGCAGTGAGACTAGCGGGATTTACAGTGAGCAGTTCTTC. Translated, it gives CASSETSGIYSEQFF.